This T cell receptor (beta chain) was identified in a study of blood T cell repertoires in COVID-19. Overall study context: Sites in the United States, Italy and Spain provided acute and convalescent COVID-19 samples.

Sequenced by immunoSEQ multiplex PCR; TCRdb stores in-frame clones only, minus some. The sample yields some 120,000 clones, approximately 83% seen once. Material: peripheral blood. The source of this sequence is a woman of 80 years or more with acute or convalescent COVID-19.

The CDR3 sequence is CASSPRDSGGLGELFF. The CDR3, as DNA: TGTGCCAGCAGTCCCCGGGATAGCGGGGGTCTCGGGGAGCTGTTTTTT. The J gene is TRBJ2-2, the V gene TRBV6-6; 9 positions match TRBD2. The CDR3 contains 16 residues. Losses at the gene ends were 5 bases for V and 7 bases for J; bases not matched to a gene: 11. The germline V gene has CDR1 MNHNY and CDR2 SVGAGI (reference sequence).